This TCR beta chain was found in a study of technical replicates of blood from a handful of donors. The CDR3 covers 15 residues. Germline CDR1 is MNHNY and CDR2 is SVGAGI (reference sequence). The V end lost 4 bases, the J end lost 7 bases, and 17 bases lay between the germline ends. This table comes from immunoSEQ multiplex PCR, and its TCRdb copy is limited to in-frame clones, with some not included. Of 60,000 to 80,000 clones in the sample, about 90% are singletons; the top ten hold around 0.37%. The TCR was taken from a human donor in good health. Source material: T cells isolated from PBMCs. The chain employs TRBV6-6 and TRBJ1-5; D is perhaps TRBD1 (5 bases). The CDR3 region is CASSSPGWLDQPQHF. As DNA, the CDR3 is TGTGCCAGCAGTTCACCAGGGTGGTTGGACCAGCCCCAGCATTTT.